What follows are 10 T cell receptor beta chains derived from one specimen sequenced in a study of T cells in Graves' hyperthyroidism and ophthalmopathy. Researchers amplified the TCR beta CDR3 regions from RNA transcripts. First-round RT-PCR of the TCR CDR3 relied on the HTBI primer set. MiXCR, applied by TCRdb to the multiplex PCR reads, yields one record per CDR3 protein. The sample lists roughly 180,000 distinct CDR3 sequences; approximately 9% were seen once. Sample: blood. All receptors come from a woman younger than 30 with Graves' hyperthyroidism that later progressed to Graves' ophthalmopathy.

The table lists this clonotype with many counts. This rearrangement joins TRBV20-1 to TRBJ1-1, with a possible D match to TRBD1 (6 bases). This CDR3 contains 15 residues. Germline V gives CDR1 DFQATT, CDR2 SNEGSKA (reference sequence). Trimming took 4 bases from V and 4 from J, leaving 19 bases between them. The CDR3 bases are TGCAGTGCTATCTCTAGGACAGCTCTGACCACTGAAGCTTTCTTT. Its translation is CSAISRTALTTEAFF.

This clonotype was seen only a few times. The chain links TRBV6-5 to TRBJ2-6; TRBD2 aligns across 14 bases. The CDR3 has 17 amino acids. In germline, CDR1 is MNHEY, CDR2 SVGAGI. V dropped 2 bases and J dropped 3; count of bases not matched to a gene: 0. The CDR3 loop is CASSYGTSGSGANVLTF. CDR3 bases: TGTGCCAGCAGTTACGGGACTAGCGGGAGTGGGGCCAACGTCCTGACTTTC.

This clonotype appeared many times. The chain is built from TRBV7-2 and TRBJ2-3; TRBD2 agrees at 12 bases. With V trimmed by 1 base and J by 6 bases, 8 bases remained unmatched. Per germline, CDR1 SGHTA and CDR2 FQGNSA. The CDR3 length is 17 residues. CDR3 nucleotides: TGTGCCAGCAGCTTAGGGGCTAGCGGGGGGGCCATGGATACGCAGTATTTT. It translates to CASSLGASGGAMDTQYF.

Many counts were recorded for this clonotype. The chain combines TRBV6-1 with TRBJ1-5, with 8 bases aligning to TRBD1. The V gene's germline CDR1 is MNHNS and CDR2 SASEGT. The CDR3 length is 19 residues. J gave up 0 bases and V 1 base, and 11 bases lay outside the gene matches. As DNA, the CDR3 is TGTGCCAGCAGTGAAGAGACAGGGGTGGGAATAAATAGCAATCAGCCCCAGCATTTT. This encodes CASSEETGVGINSNQPQHF.

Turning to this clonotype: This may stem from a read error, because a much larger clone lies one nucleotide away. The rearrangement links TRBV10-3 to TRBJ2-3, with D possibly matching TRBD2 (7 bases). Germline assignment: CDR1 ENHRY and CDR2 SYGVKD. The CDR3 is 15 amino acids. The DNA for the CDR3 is TGTCCCGCCGCATCGACGGGGGGCCCAACAGATACGCAGTATTTT. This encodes CPAASTGGPTDTQYF.

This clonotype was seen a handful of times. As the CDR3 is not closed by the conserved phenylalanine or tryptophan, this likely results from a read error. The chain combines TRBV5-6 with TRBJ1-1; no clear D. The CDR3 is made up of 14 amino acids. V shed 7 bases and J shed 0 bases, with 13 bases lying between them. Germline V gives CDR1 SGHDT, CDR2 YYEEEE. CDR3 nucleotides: TGTGCCAGCGGGCCCGGGCCCATGAACACTGAAGCTTTCCTT. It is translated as CASGPGPMNTEAFL.

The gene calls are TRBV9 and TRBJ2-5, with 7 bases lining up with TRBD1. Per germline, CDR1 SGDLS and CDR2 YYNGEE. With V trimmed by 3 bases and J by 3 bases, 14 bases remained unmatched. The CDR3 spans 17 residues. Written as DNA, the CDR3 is TGTGCCAGCAGCGCGAACCGGGACAGTGGTGGGGAAGAGACCCAGTACTTC. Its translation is CASSANRDSGGEETQYF.

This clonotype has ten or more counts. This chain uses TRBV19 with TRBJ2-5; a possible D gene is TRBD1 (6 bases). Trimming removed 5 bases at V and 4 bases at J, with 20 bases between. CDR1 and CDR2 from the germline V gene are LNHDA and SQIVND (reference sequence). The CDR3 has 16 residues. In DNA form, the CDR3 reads TGTGCCAGTAGTCGTCGAACCAACAGGGTAGGAGAGACCCAGTACTTC. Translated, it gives CASSRRTNRVGETQYF.

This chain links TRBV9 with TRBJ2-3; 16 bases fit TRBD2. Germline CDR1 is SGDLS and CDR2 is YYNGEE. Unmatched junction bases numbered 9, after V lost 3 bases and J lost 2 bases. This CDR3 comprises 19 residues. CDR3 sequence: CASSGHGTSGGDFTDTQYF. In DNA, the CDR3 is TGTGCCAGCAGCGGACATGGGACTAGCGGGGGGGACTTCACAGATACGCAGTATTTT.

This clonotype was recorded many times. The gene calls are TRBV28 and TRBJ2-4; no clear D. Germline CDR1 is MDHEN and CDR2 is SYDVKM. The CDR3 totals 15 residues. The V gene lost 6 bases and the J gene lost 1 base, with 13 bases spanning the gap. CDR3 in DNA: TGTGCCAGCAGAAGTGGCAGGATCGCCAAAAACATTCAGTACTTC. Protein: CASRSGRIAKNIQYF.